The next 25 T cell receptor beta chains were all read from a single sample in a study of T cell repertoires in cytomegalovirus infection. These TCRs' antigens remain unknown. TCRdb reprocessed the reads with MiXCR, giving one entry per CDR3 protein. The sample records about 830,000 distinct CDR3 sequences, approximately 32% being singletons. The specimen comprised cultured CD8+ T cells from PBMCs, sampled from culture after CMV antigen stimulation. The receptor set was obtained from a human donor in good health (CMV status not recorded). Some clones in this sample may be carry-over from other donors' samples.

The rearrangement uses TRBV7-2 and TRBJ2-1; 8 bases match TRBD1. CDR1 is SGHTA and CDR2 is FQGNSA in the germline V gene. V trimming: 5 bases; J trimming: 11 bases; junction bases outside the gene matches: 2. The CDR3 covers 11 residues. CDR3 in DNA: TGTGCCAGCAGCAGGGACAGGCAGCAGTTCTTC. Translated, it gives CASSRDRQQFF.

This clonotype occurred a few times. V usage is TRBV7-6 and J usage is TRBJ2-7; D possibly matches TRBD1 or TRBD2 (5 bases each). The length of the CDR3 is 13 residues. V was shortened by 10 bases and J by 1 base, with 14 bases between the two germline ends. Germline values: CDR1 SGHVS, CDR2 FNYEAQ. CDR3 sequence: CATTRGGSYEQYF. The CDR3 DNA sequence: TGTGCCACCACTAGGGGCGGATCCTACGAGCAGTACTTC.

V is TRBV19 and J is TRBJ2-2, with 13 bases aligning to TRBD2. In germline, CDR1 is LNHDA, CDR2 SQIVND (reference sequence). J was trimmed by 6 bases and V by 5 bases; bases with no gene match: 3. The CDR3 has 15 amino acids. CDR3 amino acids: CASSPGTSGAGELFF. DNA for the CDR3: TGTGCCAGTAGTCCCGGGACTAGCGGGGCCGGGGAGCTGTTTTTT. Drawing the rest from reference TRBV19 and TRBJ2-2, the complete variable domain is DGGITQSPKYLFRKEGQNVTLSCEQNLNHDAMYWYRQDPGQGLRLIYYSQIVNDFQKGDIAEGYSVSREKKESFPLTVTSAQKNPTAFYLCASSPGTSGAGELFFGEGSRLTVL.

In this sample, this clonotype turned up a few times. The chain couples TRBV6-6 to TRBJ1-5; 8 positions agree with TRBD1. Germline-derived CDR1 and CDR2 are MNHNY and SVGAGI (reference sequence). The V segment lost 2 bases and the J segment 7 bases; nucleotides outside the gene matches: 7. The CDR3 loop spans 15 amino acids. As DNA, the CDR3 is TGTGCCAGCAGTTACCCCGGACAGGGTGTACAGCCCCAGCATTTT. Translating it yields CASSYPGQGVQPQHF.

The CDR3: CASSLGQVPYNEQFF. CDR3 nucleotide sequence: TGTGCCAGCAGTCTAGGACAGGTTCCCTACAATGAGCAGTTCTTC. This chain uses TRBV27 with TRBJ2-1, with 7 bases that match TRBD1. CDR1 MNHEY and CDR2 SMNVEV come from the germline V gene (reference sequence). The CDR3 has 15 residues. J was trimmed by 2 bases and V by 5 bases; bases with no gene match: 6.

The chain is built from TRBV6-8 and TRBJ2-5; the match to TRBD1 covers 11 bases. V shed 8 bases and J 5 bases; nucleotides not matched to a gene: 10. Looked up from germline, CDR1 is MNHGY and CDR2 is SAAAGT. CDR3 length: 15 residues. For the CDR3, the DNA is TGTGCCAGCTTAACATGGACAGGGGGCAAGGAGACCCAGTACTTC. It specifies CASLTWTGGKETQYF.

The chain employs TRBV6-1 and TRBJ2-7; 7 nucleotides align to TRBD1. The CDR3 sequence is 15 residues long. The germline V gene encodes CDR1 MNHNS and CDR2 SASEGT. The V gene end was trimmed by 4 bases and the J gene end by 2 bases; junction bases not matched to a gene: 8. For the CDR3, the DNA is TGTGCCAGCAGTGCCCTGGGACAGCAAGCCTACGAGCAGTACTTC. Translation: CASSALGQQAYEQYF.

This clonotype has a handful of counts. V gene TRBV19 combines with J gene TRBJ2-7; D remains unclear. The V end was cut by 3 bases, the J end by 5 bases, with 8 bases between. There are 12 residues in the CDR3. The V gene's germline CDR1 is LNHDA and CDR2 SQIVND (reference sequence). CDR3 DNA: TGTGCCAGTAGTATCGGTGCAAACGAGCAGTACTTC. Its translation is CASSIGANEQYF. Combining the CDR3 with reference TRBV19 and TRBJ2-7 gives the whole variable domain DGGITQSPKYLFRKEGQNVTLSCEQNLNHDAMYWYRQDPGQGLRLIYYSQIVNDFQKGDIAEGYSVSREKKESFPLTVTSAQKNPTAFYLCASSIGANEQYFGPGTRLTVT.

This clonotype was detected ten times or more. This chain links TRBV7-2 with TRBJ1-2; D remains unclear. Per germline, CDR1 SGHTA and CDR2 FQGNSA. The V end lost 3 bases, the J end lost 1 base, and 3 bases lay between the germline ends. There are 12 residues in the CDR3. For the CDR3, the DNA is TGTGCCAGCAGCTTTAATAACTATGGCTACACCTTC. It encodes CASSFNNYGYTF.

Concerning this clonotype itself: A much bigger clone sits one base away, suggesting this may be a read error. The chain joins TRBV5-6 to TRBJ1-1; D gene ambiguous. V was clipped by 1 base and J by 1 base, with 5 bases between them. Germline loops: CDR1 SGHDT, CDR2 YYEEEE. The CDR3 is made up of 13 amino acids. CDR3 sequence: CASSLLQNTEAFF. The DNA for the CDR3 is TGTGCCAGCAGCTTGCTACAGAACACTGAAGCTTTCTTT.

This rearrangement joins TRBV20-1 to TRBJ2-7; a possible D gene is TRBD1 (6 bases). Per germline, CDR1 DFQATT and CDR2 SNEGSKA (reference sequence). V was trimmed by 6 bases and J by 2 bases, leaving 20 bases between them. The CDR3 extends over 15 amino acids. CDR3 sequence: CSASDGQFFPYEQYF. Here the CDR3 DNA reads TGCAGTGCGAGCGACGGACAGTTTTTTCCCTACGAGCAGTACTTC.

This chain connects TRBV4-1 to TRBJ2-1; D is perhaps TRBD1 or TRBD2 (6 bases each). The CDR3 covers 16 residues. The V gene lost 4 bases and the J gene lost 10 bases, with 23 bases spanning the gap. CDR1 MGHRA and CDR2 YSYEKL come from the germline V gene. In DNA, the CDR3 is TGCGCCAGCAGCCTATCACAGGGTCGGGGGATCGCGGAGCAGTTCTTC. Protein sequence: CASSLSQGRGIAEQFF.

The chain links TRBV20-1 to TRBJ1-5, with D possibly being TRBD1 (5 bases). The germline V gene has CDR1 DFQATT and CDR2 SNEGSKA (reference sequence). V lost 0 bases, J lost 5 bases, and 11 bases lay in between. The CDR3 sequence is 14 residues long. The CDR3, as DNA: TGCAGTGCTAGAGATCGTGGGGGGGATCAGCCCCAGCATTTT. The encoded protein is CSARDRGGDQPQHF.

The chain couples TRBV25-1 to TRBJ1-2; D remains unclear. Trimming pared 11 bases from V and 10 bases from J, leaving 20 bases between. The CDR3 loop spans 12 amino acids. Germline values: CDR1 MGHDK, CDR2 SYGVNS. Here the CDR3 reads CARRRRTNPYTF. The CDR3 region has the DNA TGTGCCCGGAGGCGGCGGACGAACCCCTACACCTTC.

The CDR3 sequence: CATSRDHGGGPSYNEQFF. As DNA, the CDR3 is TGTGCCACCAGCAGAGATCACGGCGGGGGCCCTTCCTACAATGAGCAGTTCTTC. The chain links TRBV15 to TRBJ2-1, with D possibly matching TRBD2 (7 bases). V was trimmed by 0 bases and J by 1 base, leaving 16 bases between them. Germline V CDR1 and CDR2: LNHNV, YYDKDF (reference sequence). The CDR3 is 18 residues long.

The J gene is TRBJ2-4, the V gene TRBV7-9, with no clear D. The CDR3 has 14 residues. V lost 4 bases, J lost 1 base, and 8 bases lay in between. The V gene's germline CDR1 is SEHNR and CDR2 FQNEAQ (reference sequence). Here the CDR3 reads CASSSTGAKNIQYF. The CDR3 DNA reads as TGTGCCAGCAGCTCCACTGGGGCCAAAAACATTCAGTACTTC.

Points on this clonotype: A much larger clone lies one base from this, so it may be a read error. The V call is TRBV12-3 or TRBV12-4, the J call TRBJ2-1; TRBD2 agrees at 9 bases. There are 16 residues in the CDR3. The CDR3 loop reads CTSSLVPGRGGHEQFF. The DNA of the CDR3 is TGTACCAGCAGTTTAGTACCTGGGCGGGGGGGTCATGAGCAGTTCTTC.

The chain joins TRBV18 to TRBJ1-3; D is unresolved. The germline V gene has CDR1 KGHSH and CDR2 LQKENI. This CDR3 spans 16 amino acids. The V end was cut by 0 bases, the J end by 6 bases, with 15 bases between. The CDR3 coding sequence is TGTGCCAGCTCACCACCGTTCCTGAAAAACGAAAACACCATATATTTT. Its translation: CASSPPFLKNENTIYF.

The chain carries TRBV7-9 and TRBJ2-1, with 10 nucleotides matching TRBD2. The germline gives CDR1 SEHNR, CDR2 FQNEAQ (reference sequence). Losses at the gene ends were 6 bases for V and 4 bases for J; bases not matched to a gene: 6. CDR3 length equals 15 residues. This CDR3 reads CASSSSGGMYNEQFF. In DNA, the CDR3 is TGTGCCAGCAGTAGTAGCGGGGGGATGTACAATGAGCAGTTCTTC. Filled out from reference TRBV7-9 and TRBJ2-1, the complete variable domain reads DTGVSQNPRHKITKRGQNVTFRCDPISEHNRLYWYRQTLGQGPEFLTYFQNEAQLEKSRLLSDRFSAERPKGSFSTLEIQRTEQGDSAMYLCASSSSGGMYNEQFFGPGTRLTVL.

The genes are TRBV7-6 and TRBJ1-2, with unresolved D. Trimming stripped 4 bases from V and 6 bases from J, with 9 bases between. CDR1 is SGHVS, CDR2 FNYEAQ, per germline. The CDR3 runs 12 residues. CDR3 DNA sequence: TGTGCCAGCAGCTCCGTAGGGCATGGCTACACCTTC. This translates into CASSSVGHGYTF.

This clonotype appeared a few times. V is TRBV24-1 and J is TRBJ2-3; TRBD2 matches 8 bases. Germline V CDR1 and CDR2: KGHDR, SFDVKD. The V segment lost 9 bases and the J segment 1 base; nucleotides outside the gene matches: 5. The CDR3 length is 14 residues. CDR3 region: CATWSGGRTDTQYF. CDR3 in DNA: TGTGCCACCTGGAGCGGGGGACGCACAGATACGCAGTATTTT.

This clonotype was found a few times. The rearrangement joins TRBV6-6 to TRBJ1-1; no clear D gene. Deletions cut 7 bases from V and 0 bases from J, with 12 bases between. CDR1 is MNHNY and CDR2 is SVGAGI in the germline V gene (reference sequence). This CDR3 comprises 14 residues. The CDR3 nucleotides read TGTGCCAGCACCTTGGGAAGGATGAACACTGAAGCTTTCTTT. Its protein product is CASTLGRMNTEAFF.

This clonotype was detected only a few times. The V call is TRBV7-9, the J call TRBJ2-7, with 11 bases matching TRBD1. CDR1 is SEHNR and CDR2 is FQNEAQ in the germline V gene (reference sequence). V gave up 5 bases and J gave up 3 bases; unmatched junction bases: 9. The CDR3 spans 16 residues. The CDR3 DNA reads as TGTGCCAGCAGCCTGCCAACCGGGACAGGGGGCTACGAGCAGTACTTC. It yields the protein CASSLPTGTGGYEQYF.

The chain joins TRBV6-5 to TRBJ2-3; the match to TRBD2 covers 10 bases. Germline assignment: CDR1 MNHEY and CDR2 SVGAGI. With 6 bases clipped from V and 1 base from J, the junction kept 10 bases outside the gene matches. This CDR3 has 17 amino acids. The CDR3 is CASRPLAGAFGTDTQYF. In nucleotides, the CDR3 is TGTGCCAGCAGGCCTCTAGCGGGGGCCTTCGGCACAGATACGCAGTATTTT.

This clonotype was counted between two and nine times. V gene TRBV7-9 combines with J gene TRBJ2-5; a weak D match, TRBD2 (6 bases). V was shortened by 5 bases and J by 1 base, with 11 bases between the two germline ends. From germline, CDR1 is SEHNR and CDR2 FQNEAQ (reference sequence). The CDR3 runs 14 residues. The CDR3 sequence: CASSDGGRQETQYF. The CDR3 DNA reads TGTGCCAGCAGCGACGGGGGACGCCAAGAGACCCAGTACTTC.